The rows below give T cell receptor beta chains drawn from one sample of a study of regulatory T cells in long-lasting Graves disease. TCRdb ran MiXCR on the multiplex PCR reads and lists one entry per CDR3 protein. The sample contains about 440,000 distinct CDR3 sequences, around 17% of which appear only once. This same sample was also taken into another study, of T cells in Graves' hyperthyroidism and ophthalmopathy.

The source was peripheral blood mononuclear cells (PBMCs), collected at new diagnosis, from a patient treated with antithyroid drugs. The receptor set was obtained from a woman aged 18-29 years with Graves disease. The CDR3 runs from the conserved cysteine through the conserved F or W. D genes are given only for firm matches. Size tells how often a clone was seen (once, few, many) or the class of an expanded clone, and some rows leave it out.

clone_size	j_call	d_call	v_call	cdr3_nt	cdr3_aa
many	TRBJ1-1	TRBD1	TRBV11-3	TGTGCCAGCAGTCCAAGACAGGGCACTGAAGCTTTCTTT	CASSPRQGTEAFF
many	TRBJ2-5	TRBD2	TRBV2	TGTGCCACCTCAGGCGGGAGGGGTGAGACCCAGTACTTC	CATSGGRGETQYF
many	TRBJ2-1	NA	TRBV6-5	TGTGCCAGCAGTTATGAGGACACCGGACGGGGCAATGAGCAGTTCTTC	CASSYEDTGRGNEQFF
NA	TRBJ2-3	NA	TRBV20-1	TGCAGTGCTAGGGTGGGGGCGGGCACAGATACGCAGTATTTT	CSARVGAGTDTQYF
NA	TRBJ2-2	NA	TRBV27	TGTGCCAGCAGCCCCCGAGGTGTTTCGAACACCGGGGAGCTGTTTTTT	CASSPRGVSNTGELFF
many	TRBJ1-1	NA	TRBV12-3/TRBV12-4	TGTGCCAGCAGTTTGTCTGGGAAAGGGACCGAAGCTTTCTTT	CASSLSGKGTEAFF
few	TRBJ2-3	NA	TRBV28	TGTGCCAGCAAGGGCGCAGCAGATACGCAGTATTTT	CASKGAADTQYF
NA	TRBJ2-1	NA	TRBV3-1	TGTGCCAGCAGCTCGCCCCCCCGACAAGGTCCTATAAGATACAATGAGCAGTTCTTC	CASSSPPRQGPIRYNEQFF
NA	TRBJ2-1	TRBD2	TRBV20-1	TGCAGTGCTTCCCGCGGGAGTACCGTAGGAAATGAGCAGTTCTTC	CSASRGSTVGNEQFF
NA	TRBJ2-1	TRBD1	TRBV10-3	TGTGCCATCAGTGAGTCCGGGACAGGGGGCTCAGGTGAGCAGTTCTTC	CAISESGTGGSGEQFF
many	TRBJ2-7	NA	TRBV6-1	TGTGCCAGCAGTCTCTCTCAGTGGGAGGAGTACTTC	CASSLSQWEEYF
many	TRBJ2-7	TRBD2	TRBV7-9	TGTGCCAGTCGGACTAGCGGGGTCTCCTACGAGCAGTACTTC	CASRTSGVSYEQYF
NA	TRBJ2-3	NA	TRBV4-2	TGTGCCAGCAGCCAGGAAAGGTGGGGAGATACGCAGTATTTT	CASSQERWGDTQYF
many	TRBJ2-5	NA	TRBV7-6	TGTGCCAGCAGCTTCGTAGCGCTTATAGGTCTCCAAGAGACCCAGTACTTC	CASSFVALIGLQETQYF
few	TRBJ2-7	TRBD2	TRBV5-1	TGCGCCAGCAGCAAGCGGGACCCCTACGAGCAGTACTTC	CASSKRDPYEQYF
many	TRBJ2-1	TRBD1	TRBV28	TGTGCCAGCAGTCCCCGGACAGGCCCTTACAATGAGCAGTTCTTC	CASSPRTGPYNEQFF
NA	TRBJ2-5	TRBD1	TRBV29-1	TGCAGCGTTCGGGACAGGGGAGAGACCCAGTACTTC	CSVRDRGETQYF
many	TRBJ2-1	TRBD2	TRBV20-1	TGCAGTGCTAGAGCTTTGGTGGCGGGGAGGGCCTCCAATGAGCAGTTCTTC	CSARALVAGRASNEQFF
many	TRBJ2-1	TRBD2	TRBV20-1	TGCAGTGCTAGGGGACTAGCGGGAGGCGAGAGCTCCTACAATGAGCAGTTCTTC	CSARGLAGGESSYNEQFF
NA	TRBJ2-5	NA	TRBV28	TGTGCCAGCAGTTTTCCCAAGGGGGGGGAGACATCGAGGGGGTACGTGGAGACCCAGTACTTC	CASSFPKGGETSRGYVETQYF
few	TRBJ1-4	TRBD1	TRBV6-5	TGTGCCAGCAGTTACTCGAACCAGGGGGCTGAAAAACTGTTTTTT	CASSYSNQGAEKLFF
many	TRBJ2-3	TRBD2	TRBV20-1	TGCAGTGCTAGAGGCGGGGGAGTAGTTTCGACAGATACGCAGTATTTT	CSARGGGVVSTDTQYF
few	TRBJ2-5	NA	TRBV7-2	TGTGCCAGCAGCTTAGCGGGGGCCCCTCCACAAGAGACCCAGTACTTC	CASSLAGAPPQETQYF
many	TRBJ2-7	NA	TRBV6-1	TGTGCCACCACGCTAGCTGAGGGTGGAGAGCAGTACTTC	CATTLAEGGEQYF
many	TRBJ2-4	TRBD1	TRBV18	TGTGCCAGCTCAATTCAGACAGGGGGCCGCAAAAACATTCAGTACTTC	CASSIQTGGRKNIQYF
NA	TRBJ2-2	NA	TRBV28	TGTGCCAGCAGTTTGTGGACATCGTCCGGGGAGCTGTTTTTT	CASSLWTSSGELFF
many	TRBJ2-2	TRBD1	TRBV7-2	TGTGCCAGCAGCAAGGGGACAGGGGGAGACACCGGGGAGCTGTTTTTT	CASSKGTGGDTGELFF
many	TRBJ2-1	TRBD2	TRBV29-1	TGCAGCGTAACGACTAGCGGGAGTCCCTACAATGAGCAGTTCTTC	CSVTTSGSPYNEQFF
NA	TRBJ2-1	NA	TRBV9	TGTGCCAGCAGCGTAGATATAGCGGCCTCCTACAATGAGCAGTTCTTC	CASSVDIAASYNEQFF
NA	TRBJ2-2	NA	TRBV20-1	TGCAGTGCTAGAGATTTTGTTAGCGTCACCGGGGAGCTGTTTTTT	CSARDFVSVTGELFF
many	TRBJ2-1	TRBD2	TRBV10-3	TGTGCCATACGGACTAGCGAGGGGGATGAGCAGTTCTTC	CAIRTSEGDEQFF
many	TRBJ1-1	NA	TRBV29-1	TGCAGCGTTGAAGAGGGCAGGGCTGAAGCTTTCTTT	CSVEEGRAEAFF
NA	TRBJ1-5	NA	TRBV7-2	TGTGCCAGCAGCTTAGGGGATCCTAGCAATCAGCCCCAGCATTTT	CASSLGDPSNQPQHF
many	TRBJ1-2	NA	TRBV29-1	TGCAGCGTTTATGTCGAGGACACATCCTATGGCTACACCTTC	CSVYVEDTSYGYTF
many	TRBJ2-3	NA	TRBV11-2	TGTGCCAGCAGCTCCGCCGACAGGACTACGCAGTATTTT	CASSSADRTTQYF
many	TRBJ1-1	NA	TRBV29-1	TGCAGCGGTGTCTGGGGGCGTACTGAAGCTTTCTTT	CSGVWGRTEAFF
many	TRBJ1-3	NA	TRBV9	TGTGCCAGCAGCGTAGATTGGGATCTATCTGGAAACACCATATATTTT	CASSVDWDLSGNTIYF
many	TRBJ2-3	TRBD2	TRBV27	TGTGCCAGCAGTTCGCCCCTATCTGGGAGGGCAGATACGCAGTATTTT	CASSSPLSGRADTQYF
many	TRBJ2-7	NA	TRBV20-1	TGCAGTTACAGAGGGGATAGCTCCTACGAGCAGTACTTC	CSYRGDSSYEQYF
many	TRBJ2-1	NA	TRBV20-1	TGCAGTGCAGCGGGCGACAATGAGCAGTTCTTC	CSAAGDNEQFF
NA	TRBJ2-3	NA	TRBV28	TGTGCCAGCAGTCAAAATACGCAGTATTTT	CASSQNTQYF
few	TRBJ2-3	TRBD2	TRBV4-2	TGTGCCAGCGCAACTAGCGGAAACACAGATACGCAGTATTTT	CASATSGNTDTQYF
few	TRBJ1-4	NA	TRBV28	TGTGCCAGCAGCCAAGACATATTCAAACTGTTTTTT	CASSQDIFKLFF
NA	TRBJ2-7	NA	TRBV30	TGTGCCTACAAACGACACCCCCCTGACTCCTACGAGCAGTACTTC	CAYKRHPPDSYEQYF
many	TRBJ1-1	NA	TRBV5-6	TGTGCCAGCAGCTTGGACAGCCAGAACACTGAAGCTTTCTTT	CASSLDSQNTEAFF
few	TRBJ1-5	NA	TRBV4-1	TGCGCCAGCAGCCAAGATACAAGGCCCTCGAGCAATCAGCCCCAGCATTTT	CASSQDTRPSSNQPQHF